Detailed here is one TCR beta chain. The CDR3 extends over 16 amino acids. CDR1 SGDLS and CDR2 YYNGEE come from the germline V gene. Trimming cost V 0 bases and J 0 bases, with 13 bases left between them. The data derive from a study of blood T cell repertoires in COVID-19. Here immunoSEQ multiplex PCR was the method, and the copy in TCRdb shows in-frame clones only, minus some. Of some 20,000 clones detected, 85% to 90% appear once; the ten largest clones hold around 10%. Sequences were obtained from peripheral blood. This chain uses TRBV9 with TRBJ2-7, with D perhaps TRBD2 (5 bases). The receptor comes from a human donor in a cohort sampled during active COVID-19. The CDR3 DNA sequence: TGTGCCAGCAGCGTAGCTGCGGGTAGGAGCTCCTACGAGCAGTACTTC. Translated, it gives CASSVAAGRSSYEQYF.